What follows are 7 T cell receptor beta chains derived from one specimen sequenced in a study of molecular identifiers for immune sequencing clone quantification. TCRdb used MiXCR to reprocess the PCR reads, holding one entry per CDR3 protein. Of about 640,000 distinct CDR3 sequences in the sample, less than 20% are singletons; the top ten hold roughly 0.85%. Sequencing was done on a sample of naive CD8+ T cells from blood, with Jurkat cell RNA spiked in. The subset is: FACS-sorted CD8+CD4-CCR7+CD45RA+ naive T cells. The receptors here all came from a human donor in good health. Some libraries in this study had Jurkat cell RNA spiked in.

This clonotype was counted many times. This chain links TRBV5-1 with TRBJ1-2, with D perhaps TRBD1 (5 bases). This CDR3 has 14 residues. Between the trimmed V and J ends, which lost 6 bases and 4 bases, there was a span of 16 bases. Germline CDR1 is SGHRS and CDR2 is YFSETQ. The CDR3 loop reads CASTPGMGLYGYTF. The CDR3 nucleotides read TGCGCCAGCACCCCAGGGATGGGCCTCTATGGCTACACCTTC.

This clonotype was seen only a few times. Being one base from a much bigger clone, this may be a read error. The rearrangement links TRBV28 to TRBJ2-6, with 8 bases lining up with TRBD1. The CDR3 runs to 15 residues. Germline V gene data show CDR1 as MDHEN and CDR2 as SYDVKM. Here the CDR3 reads CASSPGGVGANVLIF. The CDR3, as DNA: TGTGCCAGCAGCCCAGGGGGCGTAGGGGCCAACGTCCTGATTTTC.

This clonotype came up many times. The chain combines TRBV6-5 with TRBJ2-5; 7 positions match TRBD2. Germline V gene sequence: CDR1 MNHEY, CDR2 SVGAGI. The junction had 5 bases not matched to a gene; V was cut back by 5 bases and J by 5 bases. The CDR3 is 13 amino acids. The CDR3 loop reads CASSHRGSETQYF. CDR3 DNA sequence: TGTGCCAGCAGTCATCGCGGGAGTGAGACCCAGTACTTC.

The CDR3 protein is CASSIDGSHNEQFF. CDR3 DNA sequence: TGTGCCAGTAGTATCGACGGTTCCCACAATGAGCAGTTCTTC. This chain joins TRBV19 and TRBJ2-1, with D unresolved. The CDR3 consists of 14 residues. Germline V gives CDR1 LNHDA, CDR2 SQIVND (reference sequence). The V end was cut by 3 bases, the J end by 5 bases, with 11 bases between.

The table lists this clonotype with many counts. This chain links TRBV21-1 with TRBJ1-5; the table assigns TRBD1, which was not confirmed against the DNA. TRBV21-1 is labeled a pseudogene. CDR3 size: 15 residues. The chain's CDR3 is CASRAGQSSNQPQHF. The CDR3 DNA sequence: TGTGCCAGCAGGGCCGGACAGAGTAGCAATCAGCCCCAGCATTTT.

This clonotype showed up many times. The chain links TRBV6-6 to TRBJ1-1; D uncertain. The CDR3 runs to 16 residues. V lost 8 bases, J lost 1 base, and 20 bases lay in between. CDR1 and CDR2 (germline): MNHNY, SVGAGI (reference sequence). The CDR3 loop reads CASLNYDARGNTEAFF. The CDR3 bases are TGTGCCAGCCTTAATTACGACGCCCGAGGGAACACTGAAGCTTTCTTT.

This clonotype was found many times. The chain combines TRBV5-1 with TRBJ2-7; no clear D gene. The V gene lost 0 bases and the J gene lost 7 bases, with 11 bases spanning the gap. This CDR3 is 13 amino acids long. Germline CDR1 SGHRS, CDR2 YFSETQ. As DNA, the CDR3 is TGCGCCAGCAGCTTGGAGGTCCCTGGGGAGCAGTACTTC. Translation: CASSLEVPGEQYF.